The 32 T cell receptor beta chains below were found in one sample sequenced in a study of T-cell reconstitution after alpha-beta-depleted transplantation in children. Using unique molecular identifiers, the investigators prepared the TCRbeta library. In TCRdb, the PCR reads were re-called with MiXCR into one record per CDR3 protein. The table lists 200,000 to 250,000 distinct CDR3 sequences, roughly a tenth of them singletons. This specimen was PBMCs, taken before TCRalphabeta/CD19-depleted stem cell transplant. The receptors derive from a child younger than two with acute myeloid leukemia, due to receive a stem cell transplant.

This clonotype was recorded at least ten times. The CDR3, as DNA: TGTGCCAGCAGTCCACGGACAGATGGAGATACGCAGTATTTT. Protein: CASSPRTDGDTQYF. The rearrangement links TRBV6-1 to TRBJ2-3, with D perhaps matching TRBD1 (6 bases). The V end was cut by 5 bases, the J end by 5 bases, with 14 bases between. The V gene's germline CDR1 is MNHNS and CDR2 SASEGT. This CDR3 region has 14 residues.

The V and J genes are TRBV5-4 and TRBJ2-1; 11 bases align to TRBD2. J gave up 8 bases and V 5 bases, and 12 bases lay outside the gene matches. CDR3 size: 16 residues. The germline V gene has CDR1 SGHNT and CDR2 YYREEE (reference sequence). The chain's CDR3 is CASSSGTSGWGHEQFF. The CDR3 DNA reads as TGTGCCAGCAGTTCGGGGACTAGCGGTTGGGGACATGAGCAGTTCTTC.

This clonotype was recorded many times. The chain couples TRBV28 to TRBJ2-2; D remains unclear. This CDR3 has 14 amino acids. The germline V and J ends were trimmed by 3 bases and 6 bases, with 11 bases remaining between them. Germline V lookup: CDR1 MDHEN, CDR2 SYDVKM. For the CDR3, the DNA is TGTGCCAGCAGTTTTCTCGGGCTAGCCGGGGAGCTGTTTTTT. Protein: CASSFLGLAGELFF.

This clonotype appeared many times. The V call is TRBV5-1, the J call TRBJ2-3; 8 nucleotides agree with TRBD1. The CDR3 covers 14 residues. Germline V gene lookup returns CDR1 SGHRS and CDR2 YFSETQ. J lost 4 bases, V lost 4 bases, and 5 bases had no gene match. CDR3 residues: CASSTDRVSDTQYF. CDR3 in DNA: TGCGCCAGCAGCACGGACAGGGTCTCAGATACGCAGTATTTT.

CDR3 DNA: TGTGCCAGCAGTGGATCTAACGGCCTCACAGATACGCAGTATTTT. Its protein is CASSGSNGLTDTQYF. The rearrangement joins TRBV2 to TRBJ2-3; D call uncertain. V dropped 4 bases and J dropped 2 bases, with 13 bases sitting between them. The CDR3 contains 15 residues. CDR1 and CDR2 from the germline V gene are SNHLY and FYNNEI.

This clonotype was found a few times. The chain combines TRBV27 with TRBJ2-1; possibly TRBD1 or TRBD2 for D (5 bases each). Germline V gives CDR1 MNHEY, CDR2 SMNVEV (reference sequence). V gave up 0 bases and J gave up 12 bases, with 15 bases separating them. The CDR3 is made up of 14 amino acids. CDR3 bases: TGTGCCAGCAGTTTATCCAGGGTAGGAGGAGGGCAGTTCTTC. It codes for CASSLSRVGGGQFF.

This clonotype was recorded many times. The V and J genes are TRBV5-1 and TRBJ1-6; D perhaps matches TRBD1 (6 bases). Trimming shortened V by 5 bases and J by 0 bases, and 18 bases separated the two germline ends. The CDR3 has 18 residues. Germline V gives CDR1 SGHRS, CDR2 YFSETQ. CDR3 coding DNA: TGCGCCAGCAGTCGGGCGGACGGGGGCGGCTCCTATAATTCACCCCTCCACTTT. As protein: CASSRADGGGSYNSPLHF.

This clonotype was seen repeatedly, ten times or more. The rearrangement joins TRBV12-3 or TRBV12-4 to TRBJ1-3; a possible D gene is TRBD1 (5 bases). V lost 1 base, J lost 0 bases, and 16 bases lay in between. The CDR3 is made up of 18 amino acids. The CDR3 nucleotides read TGTGCCAGCAGTTTAGGGTCCGGTTGGGGGGGCTCTGGAAACACCATATATTTT. This gives the protein CASSLGSGWGGSGNTIYF.

This clonotype was seen at least ten times. This chain joins TRBV7-6 and TRBJ2-7; D perhaps matches TRBD2 (5 bases). Germline values: CDR1 SGHVS, CDR2 FNYEAQ. Trimming removed 4 bases from V and 6 bases from J, with 19 bases in between. CDR3 length: 15 amino acids. CDR3 DNA: TGTGCCAGCAGCTCGAGGGCGGACTCTCGGGGCGAGCAGTACTTC. Translation gives CASSSRADSRGEQYF.

V is TRBV3-1 and J is TRBJ2-2; a weak D match, TRBD2 (6 bases). The CDR3 has 14 residues. With 7 bases removed from V and 0 bases from J, the gap between germline ends came to 9 bases. The germline V gene has CDR1 LGHDT and CDR2 YNNKEL (reference sequence). The DNA for the CDR3 is TGTGCCAGCACCCTAGCGCCGAACACCGGGGAGCTGTTTTTT. Its protein product is CASTLAPNTGELFF.

With respect to this clonotype: A read error may explain this, as a much larger clone is one base away. The V and J genes are TRBV7-8 and TRBJ2-5; D gene ambiguous. Trimming cost V 5 bases and J 3 bases, with 10 bases left between them. The V gene's germline CDR1 is SGHVS and CDR2 FQNEAQ. The CDR3 is 13 amino acids. CDR3 sequence reads: CASSILREETQYF. Here the CDR3 DNA reads TGTGCCAGCAGCATACTTCGGGAAGAGACCCAGTACTTC.

This clonotype was seen more than once but under ten times. The chain combines TRBV6-6 with TRBJ1-2; D uncertain. The CDR3 consists of 13 residues. Between the trimmed V and J ends, which lost 2 bases and 4 bases, there was a span of 8 bases. Germline V gives CDR1 MNHNY, CDR2 SVGAGI (reference sequence). As DNA, the CDR3 is TGTGCCAGCAGTTACGACCAGTTCTATGGCTACACCTTC. Translating it yields CASSYDQFYGYTF.

This clonotype was recorded at least ten times. The V gene is TRBV6-2 or TRBV6-3, the J gene TRBJ2-7; 8 bases agree with TRBD2. Germline V gives CDR1 MNHEY, CDR2 SVGEGT. Losses at the gene ends were 7 bases for V and 3 bases for J; bases not matched to a gene: 14. This CDR3 spans 16 amino acids. CDR3 bases: TGTGCCAGCACCAAGACCGGGACTAGGATTGGCTACGAGCAGTACTTC. This codes for CASTKTGTRIGYEQYF.

This clonotype was seen more than once but under ten times. The chain employs TRBV6-7 and TRBJ1-6, with a tentative D call TRBD1 (6 bases). TRBV6-7 is an ORF, and what it does is uncertain. V was shortened by 6 bases and J by 9 bases, with 9 bases between the two germline ends. The CDR3 is 12 amino acids. CDR3 bases: TGTGCCAGCAGAAAAGGGGGTTCACCCCTCCACTTT. It is translated as CASRKGGSPLHF.

This clonotype was counted ten times or more. The CDR3 sequence is CAISESEQRAYGYTF. DNA for the CDR3: TGTGCCATCAGTGAGTCGGAACAGCGCGCCTATGGCTACACCTTC. The gene calls are TRBV10-3 and TRBJ1-2; no reliable D call. CDR3 size: 15 residues. Per the germline V gene, CDR1 is ENHRY and CDR2 is SYGVKD. The V end was cut by 0 bases, the J end by 4 bases, with 12 bases between.

This clonotype was seen at least ten times. This chain joins TRBV6-2 or TRBV6-3 and TRBJ2-7, with 12 bases that match TRBD1. This CDR3 is built from 14 residues. V was pared by 6 bases and J by 5 bases, with 5 bases of the junction left unmatched. Germline lookup yields CDR1 MNHEY and CDR2 SVGEGT. In DNA form, the CDR3 reads TGTGCCAGCAGGCCGGGACAGGGGGCGAACGAGCAGTACTTC. Amino acid sequence: CASRPGQGANEQYF.

This clonotype was detected ten times or more. This chain connects TRBV29-1 to TRBJ2-7, with TRBD2 identical over 13 bases. Germline CDR1 is SQVTM and CDR2 is ANQGSEA. V lost 5 bases to trimming and J lost 6 bases; unmatched junction nucleotides: 10. CDR3 length equals 15 residues. The CDR3 region has the DNA TGCAGCGTTACCTCTGGACTAGCGGGAGAAAGCGAGCAGTACTTC. Amino acid sequence: CSVTSGLAGESEQYF.

A few counts support this clonotype. This chain connects TRBV7-9 to TRBJ2-2, with a weak D call TRBD2 (5 bases). The CDR3 covers 14 residues. Trimming stripped 5 bases from V and 5 bases from J, with 12 bases between. Per germline, CDR1 SEHNR and CDR2 FQNEAQ (reference sequence). The CDR3 DNA sequence: TGTGCCAGCAGCCCTAGCAGCCTTACCGGGGAGCTGTTTTTT. Residues: CASSPSSLTGELFF.

This clonotype was detected ten times or more. The chain links TRBV24-1 to TRBJ2-3; no reliable D call. In germline, CDR1 is KGHDR, CDR2 SFDVKD. The CDR3 sequence is 17 residues long. V shed 3 bases and J shed 1 base, with 16 bases lying between them. The CDR3: CATSDPTHHYRTDTQYF. The CDR3 DNA follows: TGTGCCACCAGTGATCCTACCCATCATTACCGCACAGATACGCAGTATTTT.

In its sample, this clonotype was seen many times. This rearrangement joins TRBV24-1 to TRBJ2-1; the D gene is possibly TRBD1 (6 bases). This CDR3 contains 17 residues. Trimming shortened V by 0 bases and J by 2 bases, and 13 bases separated the two germline ends. Germline-derived CDR1 and CDR2 are KGHDR and SFDVKD. The CDR3 sequence: CATSDLPVGGPYNEQFF. The CDR3 nucleotides read TGTGCCACCAGTGATTTGCCAGTAGGGGGTCCCTACAATGAGCAGTTCTTC.

This clonotype was observed at least ten times. The J gene is TRBJ2-5, the V gene TRBV7-8, with a weak D call TRBD2 (5 bases). The CDR3 runs to 14 residues. CDR1 and CDR2 (germline): SGHVS, FQNEAQ. The V gene lost 5 bases and the J gene lost 5 bases, with 15 bases spanning the gap. The CDR3 loop reads CASSPNSGGETQYF. The CDR3 bases are TGTGCCAGCAGCCCGAACTCAGGCGGGGAGACCCAGTACTTC.

This clonotype was picked up a small number of times. V gene TRBV7-2 combines with J gene TRBJ1-2; 7 bases map to TRBD1. The CDR3 length is 15 residues. J lost 4 bases, V lost 1 base, and 6 bases had no gene match. The germline gives CDR1 SGHTA, CDR2 FQGNSA. CDR3 loop: CASSLGWGQTYGYTF. In DNA, the CDR3 is TGTGCCAGCAGCTTAGGTTGGGGACAGACCTATGGCTACACCTTC.

V usage is TRBV20-1 and J usage is TRBJ2-7, with D hard to call. The length of the CDR3 is 14 residues. CDR1 and CDR2 from the germline V gene are DFQATT and SNEGSKA (reference sequence). V was shortened by 5 bases and J by 2 bases, with 16 bases between the two germline ends. This chain's CDR3 is CSAPSPGGTYEQYF. The CDR3 nucleotides are TGCAGTGCTCCGAGCCCAGGCGGCACCTACGAGCAGTACTTC.

There are many counts of this clonotype. This sequence joins TRBV5-1 and TRBJ2-1; D possibly corresponds to TRBD2 (7 bases). CDR3 size: 14 residues. Germline V gene data show CDR1 as SGHRS and CDR2 as YFSETQ. V was clipped by 7 bases and J by 1 base, with 12 bases between them. The CDR3 nucleotides are TGCGCCAGCGCCGGGGGGCAGTCCTACAATGAGCAGTTCTTC. It yields the protein CASAGGQSYNEQFF. Supplemented by reference TRBV5-1 and TRBJ2-1, the full variable domain reads KAGVTQTPRYLIKTRGQQVTLSCSPISGHRSVSWYQQTPGQGLQFLFEYFSETQRNKGNFPGRFSGRQFSNSRSEMNVSTLELGDSALYLCASAGGQSYNEQFFGPGTRLTVL.

This clonotype has ten or more counts. The V and J genes are TRBV7-2 and TRBJ2-3, with D uncertain. Germline V gene lookup returns CDR1 SGHTA and CDR2 FQGNSA. The length of the CDR3 is 15 residues. V lost 1 base to trimming and J lost 7 bases, with 15 bases between them. Written as DNA, the CDR3 is TGTGCCAGCAGCTTAGACTGGGCCGGCCGGTATACGCAGTATTTT. As protein: CASSLDWAGRYTQYF.

The chain links TRBV6-2 or TRBV6-3 to TRBJ2-3; 9 bases agree with TRBD2. Germline CDR1 and CDR2: MNHEY and SVGEGT. V was clipped by 6 bases and J by 5 bases; unmatched bases: 9. The CDR3 is 15 residues long. Here the CDR3 DNA reads TGTGCCAGCAGAATAGCGGGAGACGGGGTAGATACGCAGTATTTT. Translating gives CASRIAGDGVDTQYF.

This clonotype was seen ten or more times. The rearrangement uses TRBV7-9 and TRBJ1-4; D is possibly TRBD1 (5 bases). With 1 base removed from V and 3 bases from J, the gap between germline ends came to 6 bases. Germline CDR1 SEHNR, CDR2 FQNEAQ (reference sequence). CDR3 size: 14 residues. CDR3 protein: CASSLGGANEKLFF. For the CDR3, the DNA is TGTGCCAGCAGCTTAGGAGGGGCTAATGAAAAACTGTTTTTT.

J is TRBJ2-5 and V is TRBV5-1; 7 bases align to TRBD1. Trimming removed 3 bases from V and 3 bases from J; junction bases left unmatched: 5. This CDR3 is 14 amino acids long. Germline assignment: CDR1 SGHRS and CDR2 YFSETQ. The DNA of the CDR3 is TGCGCCAGCAGCTCGACAGGGACCAAAGAGACCCAGTACTTC. Its translation: CASSSTGTKETQYF.

This clonotype appeared many times. V usage is TRBV7-3 and J usage is TRBJ2-7, with no clear D. This CDR3 has 14 amino acids. The V gene lost 5 bases and the J gene lost 1 base, with 12 bases spanning the gap. The germline CDR1 and CDR2 sequences are SGHTA and FQGTGA. The CDR3 DNA reads as TGTGCCAGCAGCCCCGGACGGGTTTCCTACGAGCAGTACTTC. Protein product: CASSPGRVSYEQYF.

The sample holds many counts of this clonotype. The chain links TRBV7-2 to TRBJ2-7; 7 bases line up with TRBD2. Germline V gene data show CDR1 as SGHTA and CDR2 as FQGNSA. The J segment lost 0 bases and the V segment lost 0 bases, leaving 5 bases of the junction unmatched. The CDR3 length is 16 residues. The CDR3 here is CASSLAPLADSYEQYF. DNA of the CDR3: TGTGCCAGCAGCTTAGCGCCCCTAGCGGACTCCTACGAGCAGTACTTC.

This clonotype was detected a few times. This chain uses TRBV12-3 or TRBV12-4 with TRBJ1-3; 7 bases are shared with TRBD1. This CDR3 has 15 amino acids. J gave up 4 bases and V 1 base, and 4 bases lay outside the gene matches. The CDR3 nucleotides are TGTGCCAGCAGTTTAGGGCAGGGGGACGGAAACACCATATATTTT. Encoded protein: CASSLGQGDGNTIYF.

The rearrangement joins TRBV2 to TRBJ2-7; D not certain. The ends were cut back, 11 bases at V and 7 bases at J, with 18 bases in the middle. This CDR3 contains 12 residues. Looked up from germline, CDR1 is SNHLY and CDR2 is FYNNEI. This CDR3 is CASSVSIEEQYF. CDR3 DNA: TGTGCCTCTTCGGTGTCCATTGAAGAGCAGTACTTC. The entire variable domain, with the rest obtained from reference TRBV2 and TRBJ2-7, is as follows: EPEVTQTPSHQVTQMGQEVILRCVPISNHLYFYWYRQILGQKVEFLVSFYNNEISEKSEIFDDQFSVERPDGSNFTLKIRSTKLEDSAMYFCASSVSIEEQYFGPGTRLTVT.